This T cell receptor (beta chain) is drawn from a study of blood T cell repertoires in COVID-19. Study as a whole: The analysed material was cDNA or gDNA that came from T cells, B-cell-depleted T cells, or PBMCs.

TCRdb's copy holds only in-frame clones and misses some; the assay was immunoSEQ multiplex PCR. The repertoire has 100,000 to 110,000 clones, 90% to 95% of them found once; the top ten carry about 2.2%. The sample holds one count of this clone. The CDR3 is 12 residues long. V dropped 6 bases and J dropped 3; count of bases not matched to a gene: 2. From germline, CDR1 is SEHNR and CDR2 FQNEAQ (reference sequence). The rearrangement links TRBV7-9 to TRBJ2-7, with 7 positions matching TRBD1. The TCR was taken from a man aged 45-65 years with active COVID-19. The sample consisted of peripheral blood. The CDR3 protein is CASSGDSYEQYF. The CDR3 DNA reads TGTGCCAGCAGTGGGGACAGCTACGAGCAGTACTTC.